This entry features one TCR beta chain sequence. Its antigen remains unknown. Noted time point: recipient sample about 28 days before transplant, after cytoreduction. The data stem from a study of T cell clonotyping in hematopoietic cell transplantation. Across the study: Pretransplant recipient samples were taken after cytoreduction.

Data came from immunoSEQ multiplex PCR; TCRdb stores just in-frame clones and leaves some out. The sample carries 15,000 to 20,000 clones, approximately 75% recorded once. Looked up from germline, CDR1 is SEHNR and CDR2 is FQNEAQ (reference sequence). J lost 10 bases, V lost 2 bases, and 12 bases had no gene match. This CDR3 spans 16 amino acids. Points from the study as a whole: Without cell sorting, CD4 versus CD8 contributions remain unresolved. Recipient TCR diversity dropped after transplant; expanded clonotypes rose from day 30 to 180. At the given depth, recipient repertoires were over 95% de novo clonotypes.

The chain recombines TRBV7-9 with TRBJ2-1; 9 positions match TRBD2. The clonotype comes from a man aged 55 to 70 with acute myeloid leukemia. Some clones in this sample may be carry-over from other donors' samples. The sample in question was peripheral blood mononuclear cells, obtained before stem cell transplant. The CDR3, as DNA: TGTGCCAGCAGCTTAAGGGAGGCGGGGGGGTCCCAGGAGCAGTTCTTC. It is translated as CASSLREAGGSQEQFF.